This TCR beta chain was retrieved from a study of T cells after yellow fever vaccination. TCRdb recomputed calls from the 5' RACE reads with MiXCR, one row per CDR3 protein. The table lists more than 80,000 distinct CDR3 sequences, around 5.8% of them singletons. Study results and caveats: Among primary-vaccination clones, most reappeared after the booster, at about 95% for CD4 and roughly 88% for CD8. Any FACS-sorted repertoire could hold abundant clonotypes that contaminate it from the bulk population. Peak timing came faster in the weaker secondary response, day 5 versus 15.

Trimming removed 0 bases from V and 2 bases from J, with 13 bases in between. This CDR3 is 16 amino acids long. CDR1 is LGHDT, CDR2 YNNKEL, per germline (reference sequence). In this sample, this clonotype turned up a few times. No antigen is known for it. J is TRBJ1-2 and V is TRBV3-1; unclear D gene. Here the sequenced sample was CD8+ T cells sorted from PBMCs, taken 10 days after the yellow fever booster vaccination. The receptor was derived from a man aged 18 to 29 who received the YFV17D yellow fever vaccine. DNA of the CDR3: TGTGCCAGCAGCCAAGATAGGCGGAAGGAGAACTATGGCTACACCTTC. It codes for CASSQDRRKENYGYTF.